The 21 T cell receptor beta chains reported below all come from one sample, sequenced in a study of T cells in Graves' hyperthyroidism and ophthalmopathy. Amplification targeted TCR beta CDR3 regions from RNA transcripts. Primed by the HTBI set, a first-round RT-PCR was run on the TCR CDR3. One entry per CDR3 protein results from TCRdb running MiXCR on the multiplex PCR reads. The data contain about 640,000 distinct CDR3 sequences, about 20% of them seen just once; the ten biggest clones take up about 35%. Sequencing was done on a sample of blood. The receptors shown here come from a man aged 25 to 40 with Graves' ophthalmopathy.

This chain uses TRBV9 with TRBJ2-7; TRBD1 agrees at 8 bases. V shed 1 base and J 2 bases; nucleotides not matched to a gene: 5. CDR3 length: 15 residues. Germline CDR1 SGDLS, CDR2 YYNGEE. CDR3 loop: CASSVNSGGAYEQYF. For the CDR3, the DNA is TGTGCCAGCAGCGTAAATTCAGGGGGCGCCTACGAGCAGTACTTC.

This clonotype was observed many times. The chain joins TRBV2 to TRBJ2-1; possibly TRBD2 for D (6 bases). The CDR3 has 13 amino acids. Germline V gene lookup returns CDR1 SNHLY and CDR2 FYNNEI. V dropped 4 bases and J dropped 9 bases, with 13 bases sitting between them. This CDR3 is CASSVGGVGEQFF. For the CDR3, the DNA is TGTGCCAGCAGTGTGGGGGGAGTTGGTGAGCAGTTCTTC.

The CDR3, as DNA: TGTGCCAGCAGACCCGAAGATGGCTACACCTTC. This encodes CASRPEDGYTF. This chain connects TRBV2 to TRBJ1-2; D not resolved. Germline CDR1 reads SNHLY; CDR2 reads FYNNEI. The ends were cut back, 6 bases at V and 6 bases at J, with 8 bases in the middle. The CDR3 totals 11 residues.

Worth noting for this clonotype: This clone may be a read error of a much larger clone one base away. The genes are TRBV6-2 or TRBV6-3 and TRBJ2-7; 8 bases agree with TRBD1. Germline lookup yields CDR1 MNHEY and CDR2 SVGEGT. This CDR3 spans 15 amino acids. For the CDR3, the DNA is TGTGCCAGCAGTAAGACCGGGACAGGACACTACAAGCAGTACTTC. It specifies CASSKTGTGHYKQYF.

In this sample, this clonotype turned up many times. The V gene is TRBV6-1, the J gene TRBJ2-3; D might be TRBD2 (5 bases). The V end was cut by 6 bases, the J end by 4 bases, with 17 bases between. The CDR3 totals 15 residues. Germline V lookup: CDR1 MNHNS, CDR2 SASEGT. The CDR3: CASSYGLAHSDTQYF. CDR3 nucleotide sequence: TGTGCCAGCAGCTATGGATTAGCGCATTCAGATACGCAGTATTTT.

This clonotype was counted a few times. The chain is built from TRBV4-1 and TRBJ2-1; D uncertain. V was cut by 1 base and J by 4 bases, with 11 bases left in between. The V gene's germline CDR1 is MGHRA and CDR2 YSYEKL. This CDR3 spans 15 amino acids. The CDR3 region has the DNA TGCGCCAGCAGCCAAGTAGGCGGCAAGTACAATGAGCAGTTCTTC. As protein: CASSQVGGKYNEQFF.

V usage is TRBV16 and J usage is TRBJ1-3; D unresolved. Germline V gene sequence: CDR1 KGHSY, CDR2 FQNENV. The CDR3 is made up of 16 amino acids. Trimming cost V 6 bases and J 0 bases, with 15 bases left between them. This CDR3 is CASSFSGSVSGNTIYF. The CDR3 DNA sequence: TGTGCCAGCAGTTTCAGCGGCTCGGTCTCTGGAAACACCATATATTTT.

This chain links TRBV9 with TRBJ2-2; 13 nucleotides line up with TRBD2. Looked up from germline, CDR1 is SGDLS and CDR2 is YYNGEE. The CDR3 extends over 19 amino acids. J gave up 6 bases and V 0 bases, and 11 bases lay outside the gene matches. CDR3 bases: TGTGCCAGCAGCGTAGCTACAGGGGGACTAGCGGGAATGGCCGGGGAGCTGTTTTTT. It is translated as CASSVATGGLAGMAGELFF. The full variable domain, its missing parts supplied by reference TRBV9 and TRBJ2-2, is DSGVTQTPKHLITATGQRVTLRCSPRSGDLSVYWYQQSLDQGLQFLIQYYNGEERAKGNILERFSAQQFPDLHSELNLSSLELGDSALYFCASSVATGGLAGMAGELFFGEGSRLTVL.

The chain employs TRBV28 and TRBJ2-7; no reliable D call. Trimming stripped 2 bases from V and 3 bases from J, with 17 bases between. Germline V lookup: CDR1 MDHEN, CDR2 SYDVKM. The CDR3 has 16 residues. CDR3: CASSLKPLQGFYEQYF. Written as DNA, the CDR3 is TGTGCCAGCAGTTTAAAGCCCCTCCAAGGTTTCTACGAGCAGTACTTC.

The chain links TRBV2 to TRBJ1-2; D not resolved. Germline CDR1 SNHLY, CDR2 FYNNEI. The CDR3 covers 17 residues. Deletions cut 3 bases from V and 4 bases from J, with 21 bases between. CDR3 amino acids: CASSDLLKSGTSYGYTF. In nucleotides, the CDR3 is TGTGCCAGCAGTGACCTTCTTAAATCTGGAACGAGCTATGGCTACACCTTC.

V is TRBV5-4 and J is TRBJ2-5, with D perhaps TRBD1 (5 bases). Between the trimmed V and J ends, which lost 0 bases and 5 bases, there was a span of 20 bases. Germline CDR1 SGHNT, CDR2 YYREEE (reference sequence). This CDR3 region has 17 residues. The chain's CDR3 is CASSLERMTDASETQYF. CDR3 in DNA: TGTGCCAGCAGCTTGGAGAGGATGACAGACGCGAGTGAGACCCAGTACTTC. The full variable domain, rest sourced from reference TRBV5-4 and TRBJ2-5, is ETGVTQSPTHLIKTRGQQVTLRCSSQSGHNTVSWYQQALGQGPQFIFQYYREEENGRGNFPPRFSGLQFPNYSSELNVNALELDDSALYLCASSLERMTDASETQYFGPGTRLLVL.

V usage is TRBV30 and J usage is TRBJ2-1; 7 bases are a match to TRBD2. The V and J ends lost 4 bases and 6 bases, in that order; junction bases with no gene match: 12. The CDR3 is 15 amino acids. CDR1 is GTSNPN, CDR2 SVGIG, per germline (reference sequence). The CDR3 loop is CAWMGAGTTVNEQFF. Here the CDR3 DNA reads TGTGCCTGGATGGGAGCGGGAACTACGGTCAATGAGCAGTTCTTC.

This clonotype was detected ten times or more. The rearrangement links TRBV11-2 to TRBJ2-7; D is unresolved. The V and J ends lost 0 bases and 4 bases respectively, with 4 bases between them. Germline V gene sequence: CDR1 SGHAT, CDR2 FQNNGV. This CDR3 contains 12 residues. As DNA, the CDR3 is TGTGCCAGCAGCTTAGAAGTGTACGAGCAGTACTTC. Its translation is CASSLEVYEQYF.

The V call is TRBV19, the J call TRBJ1-1; D unresolved. CDR1 LNHDA and CDR2 SQIVND come from the germline V gene (reference sequence). The CDR3 spans 11 residues. V lost 7 bases, J lost 2 bases, and 5 bases lay in between. The CDR3 reads CASNGNTEAFF. CDR3 DNA: TGTGCCAGTAATGGTAACACTGAAGCTTTCTTT.

The chain combines TRBV28 with TRBJ2-6; a weak D match, TRBD1 (7 bases). This CDR3 region has 17 residues. V lost 3 bases, J lost 1 base, and 13 bases lay in between. The germline gives CDR1 MDHEN, CDR2 SYDVKM. CDR3 bases: TGTGCCAGCAGTTTTGGAGGGGGCTGGTCTGGGGCCAACGTCCTGACTTTC. Residues: CASSFGGGWSGANVLTF.

V and J are TRBV6-1 and TRBJ2-7; 7 nucleotides agree with TRBD1. The CDR3 is made up of 15 amino acids. Germline values: CDR1 MNHNS, CDR2 SASEGT. The J segment lost 0 bases and the V segment lost 4 bases, leaving 6 bases of the junction unmatched. In DNA form, the CDR3 reads TGTGCCAGCAGTGGAGACAGGGCCTCCTCCTACGAGCAGTACTTC. Amino acid sequence: CASSGDRASSYEQYF.

The sample holds a few counts of this clonotype. The chain employs TRBV19 and TRBJ2-1; 8 bases agree with TRBD1. Unmatched junction bases numbered 4, after V lost 3 bases and J lost 6 bases. The CDR3 covers 14 residues. Germline-derived CDR1 and CDR2 are LNHDA and SQIVND (reference sequence). The CDR3 DNA reads as TGTGCCAGTAGTATTCAGGGGGCGCGCAATGAGCAGTTCTTC. Protein product: CASSIQGARNEQFF. Drawing the rest from reference TRBV19 and TRBJ2-1, the complete variable domain is DGGITQSPKYLFRKEGQNVTLSCEQNLNHDAMYWYRQDPGQGLRLIYYSQIVNDFQKGDIAEGYSVSREKKESFPLTVTSAQKNPTAFYLCASSIQGARNEQFFGPGTRLTVL.

This clonotype was observed many times. This chain links TRBV6-1 with TRBJ1-2, with D hard to call. Germline V gives CDR1 MNHNS, CDR2 SASEGT. Trimming cost V 5 bases and J 9 bases, with 16 bases left between them. The CDR3 runs 13 residues. This CDR3 is CASSPEGVTRYTF. CDR3 DNA sequence: TGTGCCAGCAGTCCAGAGGGAGTGACTCGCTACACCTTC.

The CDR3 DNA reads TGTGCCAGCAGTTCACGACCCCGAAGGGAAGCCTACGAGCAGTACTTC. The encoded protein is CASSSRPRREAYEQYF. The chain joins TRBV6-1 to TRBJ2-7, with D unclear. This CDR3 comprises 16 residues. From germline, CDR1 is MNHNS and CDR2 SASEGT. The ends were cut back, 5 bases at V and 2 bases at J, with 19 bases in the middle.

The chain joins TRBV12-3 or TRBV12-4 to TRBJ2-6, with a weak D call TRBD1 (6 bases). There are 19 residues in the CDR3. V lost 6 bases to trimming and J lost 0 bases, with 21 bases between them. The CDR3 loop reads CASRPRGQNALSGANVLTF. The CDR3 DNA sequence: TGTGCCAGCAGACCCCGAGGACAGAACGCGCTCTCTGGGGCCAACGTCCTGACTTTC.

The table lists this clonotype with many counts. This chain connects TRBV11-2 to TRBJ2-3, with 8 bases fitting TRBD1. The V gene's germline CDR1 is SGHAT and CDR2 FQNNGV. CDR3 length equals 11 residues. The J segment lost 11 bases and the V segment lost 3 bases, leaving 1 base of the junction unmatched. CDR3 sequence: CASSFGTGQYF. Here the CDR3 DNA reads TGTGCCAGCAGCTTTGGGACAGGGCAGTATTTT.